The rows below give T cell receptor beta chains drawn from one sample of a study of shared clonotypes between healthy human individuals. Assay used: immunoSEQ multiplex PCR; TCRdb lists only in-frame clones, some missing. The repertoire holds about 530,000 clones, with 75% to 80% as singletons. The sequencing input was PBMCs. The receptors here all came from a woman aged 40 to 55 in good health. Some clones in this sample may be carry-over from other donors' samples. The CDR3 runs from the conserved cysteine through the conserved F or W. The D gene is left open where the match is weak. Not all rows give a size; the values are once, few, many and, for expanded clones, a class.

size	V	D	J	DNA	CDR3
.	TRBV30	.	TRBJ2-7	TGTGCCTGGAGTGTATCCGACTACGAGCAGTACTTC	CAWSVSDYEQYF
few	TRBV4-3	.	TRBJ1-5	TGCGCCAGCAGCCAAGACAGAAGTAGCAATCAGCCCCAGCATTTT	CASSQDRSSNQPQHF
.	TRBV7-2	TRBD2	TRBJ2-7	TGTGCCAGCAGCTTAGACGCGGGGGCCTACGAGCAGTACTTC	CASSLDAGAYEQYF
few	TRBV7-9	.	TRBJ2-1	TGTGCCAGCACTCCGGTTAGTGCCTACAATGAGCAGTTCTTC	CASTPVSAYNEQFF
few	TRBV14	.	TRBJ1-1	TGTGCCAGCAGTTCCTACACTGAAGCTTTCTTT	CASSSYTEAFF
.	TRBV6-4	.	TRBJ2-1	TGTGCCAGCAGTGACCGCTCCTACAATGAGCAGTTCTTC	CASSDRSYNEQFF
.	TRBV4-1	.	TRBJ1-3	TGCGCCAGCAGCCAAGATCACGACAGTGGAAACACCATATATTTT	CASSQDHDSGNTIYF
once	TRBV27	.	TRBJ2-1	TGTGCCAGCAGTTCCTACTCGAGCTCCTACAATGAGCAGTTCTTC	CASSSYSSSYNEQFF
.	TRBV10-2	TRBD2	TRBJ2-3	TGCGCCAGCAGCCCTAGCGGGAGGGCCGGCTCAGATACGCAGTATTTT	CASSPSGRAGSDTQYF
.	TRBV5-4	.	TRBJ2-1	TGTGCCAGCAGACGAACAGGGTACAATGAGCAGTTCTTC	CASRRTGYNEQFF
.	TRBV6-5	.	TRBJ2-5	TGTGCCAGCAGTTCGCCTGGGGGGGAGACCCAGTACTTC	CASSSPGGETQYF
.	TRBV4-3	.	TRBJ2-6	TGCGCCAGCAGTCAAGATATCCTATCCGGGGCCAACGTCCTGACTTTC	CASSQDILSGANVLTF
once	TRBV10-3	.	TRBJ1-4	TGTGCCATCAGTGACCGAGCAACTAATGAAAAACTGTTTTTT	CAISDRATNEKLFF
.	TRBV5-4	.	TRBJ1-1	TGTGCCAGCAGCCTCCCCTCAGGGGACACTGAAGCTTTCTTT	CASSLPSGDTEAFF
.	TRBV15	TRBD1	TRBJ2-3	TGTGCCACCAGCAAACGGACAGGGACGGCAGATACGCAGTATTTT	CATSKRTGTADTQYF